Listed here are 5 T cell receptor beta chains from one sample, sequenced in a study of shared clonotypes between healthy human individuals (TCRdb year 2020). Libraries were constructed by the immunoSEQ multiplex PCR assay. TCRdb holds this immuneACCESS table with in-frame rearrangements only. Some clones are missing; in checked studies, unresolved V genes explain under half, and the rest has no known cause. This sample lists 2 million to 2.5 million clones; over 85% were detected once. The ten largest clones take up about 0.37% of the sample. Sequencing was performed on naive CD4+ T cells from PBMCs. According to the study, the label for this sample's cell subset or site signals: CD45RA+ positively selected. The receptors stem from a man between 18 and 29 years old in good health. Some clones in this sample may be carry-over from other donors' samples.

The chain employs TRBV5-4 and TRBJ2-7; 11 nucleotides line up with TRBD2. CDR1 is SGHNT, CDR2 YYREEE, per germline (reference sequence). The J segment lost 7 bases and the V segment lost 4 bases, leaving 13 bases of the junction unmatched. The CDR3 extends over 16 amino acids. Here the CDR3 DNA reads TGTGCCAGCAGCGCCGGACTAGCGGGCGGAGTTGCTGAGCAGTACTTC. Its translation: CASSAGLAGGVAEQYF.

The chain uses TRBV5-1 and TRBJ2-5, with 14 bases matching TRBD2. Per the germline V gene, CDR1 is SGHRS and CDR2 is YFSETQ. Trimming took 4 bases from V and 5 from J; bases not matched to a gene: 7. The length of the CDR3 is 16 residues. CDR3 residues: CASSPTGTSGSETQYF. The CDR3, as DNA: TGCGCCAGCAGCCCCACCGGGACTAGCGGGAGCGAGACCCAGTACTTC.

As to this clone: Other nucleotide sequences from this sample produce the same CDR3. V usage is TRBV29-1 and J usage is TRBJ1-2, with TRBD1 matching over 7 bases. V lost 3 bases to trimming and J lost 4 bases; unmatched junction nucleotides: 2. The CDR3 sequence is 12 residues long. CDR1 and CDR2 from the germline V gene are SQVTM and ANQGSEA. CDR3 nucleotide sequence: TGCAGCGTTGACAGGGGGGGCTATGGCTACACCTTC. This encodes CSVDRGGYGYTF.

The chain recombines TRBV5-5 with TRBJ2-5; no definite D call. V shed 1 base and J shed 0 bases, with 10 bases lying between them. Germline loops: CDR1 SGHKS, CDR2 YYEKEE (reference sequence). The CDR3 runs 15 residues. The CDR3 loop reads CASSLREPYQETQYF. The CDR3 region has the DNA TGTGCCAGCAGCTTGAGGGAACCGTACCAAGAGACCCAGTACTTC.

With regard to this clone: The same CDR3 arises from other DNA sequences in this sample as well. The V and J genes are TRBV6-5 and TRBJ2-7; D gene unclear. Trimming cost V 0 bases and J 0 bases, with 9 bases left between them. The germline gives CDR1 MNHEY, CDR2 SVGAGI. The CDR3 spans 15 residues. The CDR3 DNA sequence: TGTGCCAGCAGTTACTCCACGGCTAGCTCCTACGAGCAGTACTTC. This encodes CASSYSTASSYEQYF.